These T cell receptor beta chains were read from a single sample in a study of shared clonotypes between healthy human individuals. The protocol was immunoSEQ multiplex PCR, while the TCRdb copy is restricted to in-frame clones and leaves out a portion. This repertoire shows about 580,000 clones, roughly 98% found once; its top ten account for less than 0.35%. Material for sequencing was naive CD8+ T cells sorted from blood. The receptors were sampled from a man aged 30 to 39 in good health. CDR3s include the opening cysteine and the closing phenylalanine or tryptophan. The order of the fields is clone size, V gene, D gene, CDR3 length, J gene, CDR3 protein, CDR3 DNA. A D gene is named only where the DNA matches it firmly. Size values are once, few and many counts, or a class for expanded clones, and some rows have none.

size: NA
V: TRBV28
D: NA
length: 12
J: TRBJ2-7
CDR3: CASSNQLYEQYF
DNA: TGTGCCAGCAGCAACCAACTCTACGAGCAGTACTTC

size: NA
V: TRBV5-5
D: NA
length: 11
J: TRBJ2-7
CDR3: CASSATYEQYF
DNA: TGTGCCAGCAGCGCTACCTACGAGCAGTACTTC

size: NA
V: TRBV27
D: NA
length: 17
J: TRBJ2-7
CDR3: CASSLLVSGRVFDEQYF
DNA: TGTGCCAGCAGTTTATTGGTATCGGGCAGGGTGTTTGACGAGCAGTACTTC

size: NA
V: TRBV11-3
D: NA
length: 14
J: TRBJ1-1
CDR3: CASSPGQPNTEAFF
DNA: TGTGCCAGCAGCCCCGGACAGCCGAACACTGAAGCTTTCTTT

size: NA
V: TRBV2
D: NA
length: 13
J: TRBJ1-2
CDR3: CASNDGIDDGYTF
DNA: TGTGCCAGCAACGACGGGATCGACGATGGCTACACCTTC

size: once
V: TRBV7-2
D: NA
length: 15
J: TRBJ2-7
CDR3: CASSFVPLESDEQYF
DNA: TGTGCCAGCAGCTTCGTCCCACTAGAGTCTGACGAGCAGTACTTC

size: once
V: TRBV6-1
D: TRBD1
length: 14
J: TRBJ1-1
CDR3: CASSANRGNTEAFF
DNA: TGTGCCAGCAGTGCAAACAGGGGGAACACTGAAGCTTTCTTT

size: NA
V: TRBV28
D: NA
length: 12
J: TRBJ2-7
CDR3: CASSTTRLEQYF
DNA: TGTGCCAGCAGTACGACTAGATTAGAGCAGTACTTC

size: NA
V: TRBV7-8
D: TRBD2
length: 16
J: TRBJ2-3
CDR3: CASSLGLAEPLGTQYF
DNA: TGTGCCAGCAGCTTAGGACTAGCGGAGCCCCTCGGTACGCAGTATTTT

size: NA
V: TRBV30
D: NA
length: 14
J: TRBJ1-2
CDR3: CAYLKTETNYGYTF
DNA: TGTGCCTACCTCAAAACGGAAACTAACTATGGCTACACCTTC

size: NA
V: TRBV28
D: TRBD1
length: 15
J: TRBJ2-1
CDR3: CASSSRTGVYNEQFF
DNA: TGTGCCAGCAGTTCCCGGACAGGTGTCTACAATGAGCAGTTCTTC

size: NA
V: TRBV13
D: NA
length: 15
J: TRBJ1-5
CDR3: CASSLGLRGHQPQHF
DNA: TGTGCCAGCAGCTTAGGCCTGAGGGGCCATCAGCCCCAGCATTTT

size: NA
V: TRBV6-5
D: TRBD1
length: 15
J: TRBJ1-2
CDR3: CASSVTGVLNYGYTF
DNA: TGTGCCAGCAGTGTCACAGGGGTCCTTAACTATGGCTACACCTTC

size: NA
V: TRBV5-1
D: NA
length: 12
J: TRBJ2-7
CDR3: CASSQDGYEQYF
DNA: TGCGCCAGCAGCCAGGACGGCTACGAGCAGTACTTC

size: NA
V: TRBV13
D: TRBD1
length: 16
J: TRBJ2-1
CDR3: CASSLQGTGHYNEQFF
DNA: TGTGCCAGCAGCCTCCAAGGGACAGGCCATTACAATGAGCAGTTCTTC

size: NA
V: TRBV11-3
D: NA
length: 13
J: TRBJ1-1
CDR3: CASSSDVGSEAFF
DNA: TGTGCCAGCAGCTCCGATGTTGGAAGCGAAGCTTTCTTT

size: NA
V: TRBV29-1
D: TRBD1
length: 16
J: TRBJ1-1
CDR3: CSVLPRITGVGTEAFF
DNA: TGCAGCGTCCTACCCAGGATTACAGGGGTGGGCACTGAAGCTTTCTTT

size: NA
V: TRBV5-1
D: NA
length: 15
J: TRBJ2-3
CDR3: CASSLDGSGADTQYF
DNA: TGCGCCAGCAGCTTGGACGGGAGTGGCGCAGATACGCAGTATTTT

size: NA
V: TRBV28
D: NA
length: 12
J: TRBJ2-7
CDR3: CASSLSSYEQYF
DNA: TGTGCCAGCAGTTTGTCATCCTACGAGCAGTACTTC

size: once
V: TRBV29-1
D: TRBD1
length: 16
J: TRBJ1-1
CDR3: CSVEGGQGAAHTEAFF
DNA: TGCAGCGTTGAAGGGGGACAGGGGGCCGCCCACACTGAAGCTTTCTTT

size: NA
V: TRBV5-4
D: NA
length: 14
J: TRBJ1-2
CDR3: CASSFKGLDYGYTF
DNA: TGTGCCAGCAGCTTTAAGGGACTCGACTATGGCTACACCTTC

size: NA
V: TRBV2
D: NA
length: 14
J: TRBJ2-5
CDR3: CASSDSGYRETQYF
DNA: TGTGCCAGCAGTGATAGCGGCTATAGGGAGACCCAGTACTTC

size: NA
V: TRBV5-4
D: NA
length: 14
J: TRBJ1-4
CDR3: CASSLEGGNEKLFF
DNA: TGTGCCAGCAGCTTGGAGGGGGGAAATGAAAAACTGTTTTTT

size: NA
V: TRBV10-2
D: TRBD2
length: 15
J: TRBJ2-5
CDR3: CASSPRGLAGETQYF
DNA: TGCGCCAGCAGTCCAAGAGGACTAGCGGGAGAGACCCAGTACTTC

size: NA
V: TRBV13
D: NA
length: 13
J: TRBJ2-7
CDR3: CASSPGHPSEQYF
DNA: TGTGCCAGCAGCCCGGGACATCCTAGCGAGCAGTACTTC

size: NA
V: TRBV9
D: NA
length: 16
J: TRBJ2-1
CDR3: CASSRPDWSSYNEQFF
DNA: TGTGCCAGCAGCAGACCGGACTGGAGCTCCTACAATGAGCAGTTCTTC

size: NA
V: TRBV4-3
D: NA
length: 16
J: TRBJ1-3
CDR3: CASSQAVGSSGNTIYF
DNA: TGCGCCAGCAGCCAAGCTGTGGGGAGCTCTGGAAACACCATATATTTT

size: NA
V: TRBV21-1
D: NA
length: 12
J: TRBJ2-7
CDR3: CATSVRTYEQYF
DNA: TGTGCCACCTCAGTAAGGACCTACGAGCAGTACTTC

size: NA
V: TRBV9
D: NA
length: 19
J: TRBJ2-6
CDR3: CASSVEAGRMTSGANVLTF
DNA: TGTGCCAGCAGCGTAGAAGCCGGACGGATGACCTCTGGGGCCAACGTCCTGACTTTC

size: NA
V: TRBV6-5
D: NA
length: 14
J: TRBJ2-7
CDR3: CASSYDRGTYEQYF
DNA: TGTGCCAGCAGTTACGACCGGGGAACCTACGAGCAGTACTTC

size: NA
V: TRBV29-1
D: TRBD1
length: 14
J: TRBJ2-1
CDR3: CSGAFRTGVDEQFF
DNA: TGCAGCGGTGCCTTCCGGACAGGGGTGGATGAGCAGTTCTTC

size: NA
V: TRBV5-4
D: NA
length: 15
J: TRBJ2-1
CDR3: CASSLLAGPYNEQFF
DNA: TGTGCCAGCAGCTTGCTCGCGGGACCCTACAATGAGCAGTTCTTC

size: NA
V: TRBV28
D: NA
length: 13
J: TRBJ2-7
CDR3: CASSFRVGGEQYF
DNA: TGTGCCAGCAGTTTCCGGGTTGGAGGGGAGCAGTACTTC

size: NA
V: TRBV7-8
D: TRBD2
length: 17
J: TRBJ2-7
CDR3: CASSFPLAGAPSYEQYF
DNA: TGTGCCAGCAGCTTTCCCCTAGCGGGAGCCCCCTCCTACGAGCAGTACTTC

size: NA
V: TRBV28
D: NA
length: 17
J: TRBJ2-1
CDR3: CASSSSLAHRRGGEQFF
DNA: TGTGCCAGCAGTTCCTCCCTAGCGCACCGGAGGGGCGGTGAGCAGTTCTTC